This T cell receptor (beta chain) was captured by sequencing in a study of T cell repertoires in cytomegalovirus infection. Study-level information: CMV infection and matching HLA type were both indicated by public TCR beta signatures. General study results and limits: Individuals carrying CMV plus the relevant HLA were identified by cumulative frequency of public TCR beta families. The ex vivo response was dominated by HLA-C-restricted CMV-specific TCR beta clonotypes.

This clonotype has ten or more counts. Its antigen is as yet unknown. The V and J ends lost 1 base and 4 bases, in that order; junction bases with no gene match: 6. CDR1 SGHDN and CDR2 FVKESK come from the germline V gene. CDR3 size: 15 residues. Via MiXCR, TCRdb re-called the reads, giving one row per CDR3 protein. The table records roughly 320,000 distinct CDR3 sequences, around 9.1% of them present only once. This receptor was taken from a human donor in good health (CMV status not recorded). Some clones in this sample may be carry-over from other donors' samples. The sequencing sample was made of PBMCs. V usage is TRBV14 and J usage is TRBJ2-5; the match to TRBD2 covers 7 bases. This chain's CDR3 is CASSQGGSFGETQYF. The CDR3 DNA follows: TGTGCCAGCAGCCAAGGCGGGAGCTTCGGAGAGACCCAGTACTTC.